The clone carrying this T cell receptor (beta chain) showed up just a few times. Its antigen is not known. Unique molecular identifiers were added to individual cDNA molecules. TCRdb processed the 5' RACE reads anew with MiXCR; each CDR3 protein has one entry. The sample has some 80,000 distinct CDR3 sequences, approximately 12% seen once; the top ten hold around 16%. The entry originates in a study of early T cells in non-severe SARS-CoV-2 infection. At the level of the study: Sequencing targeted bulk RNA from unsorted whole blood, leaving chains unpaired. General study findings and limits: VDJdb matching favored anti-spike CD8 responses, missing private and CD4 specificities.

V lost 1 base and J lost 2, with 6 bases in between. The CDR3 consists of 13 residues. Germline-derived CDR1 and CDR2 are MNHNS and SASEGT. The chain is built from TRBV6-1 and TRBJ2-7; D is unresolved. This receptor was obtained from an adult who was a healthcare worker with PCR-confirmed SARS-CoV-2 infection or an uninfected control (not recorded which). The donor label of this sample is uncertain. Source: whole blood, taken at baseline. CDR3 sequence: CASSEGRTYEQYF. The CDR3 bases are TGTGCCAGCAGTGAAGGCAGAACCTACGAGCAGTACTTC.